Listed here are 26 T cell receptor beta chains from one sample, sequenced in a study of blood T cell repertoires in COVID-19. TCRdb's table, derived via immunoSEQ multiplex PCR, lists solely in-frame clones and lacks some. This repertoire shows approximately 27,000 clones, roughly nine tenths found once; its top ten account for approximately 50%. What was sequenced was peripheral blood. All receptors derive from a human donor with acute or convalescent COVID-19. The donor label of this sample is uncertain.

The chain couples TRBV11-1 to TRBJ2-2, with 11 nucleotides matching TRBD2. The J segment lost 5 bases and the V segment lost 4 bases, leaving 3 bases of the junction unmatched. CDR1 and CDR2 (germline): SGHAT, FQDESV (reference sequence). This CDR3 has 15 amino acids. CDR3 sequence: CASSSTSGRTGELFF. In DNA form, the CDR3 reads TGTGCCAGCAGCTCAACTAGCGGGAGAACCGGGGAGCTGTTTTTT.

The V gene is TRBV7-2, the J gene TRBJ2-3; 12 bases are shared with TRBD2. CDR1 and CDR2 (germline): SGHTA, FQGNSA. The ends lost 2 bases at V and 10 bases at J; junction bases unmatched: 4. The CDR3 consists of 14 residues. The CDR3 nucleotides read TGTGCCAGCAGCTTACTAGCGGGGGGGCGGGCGCAGTATTTT. Translating gives CASSLLAGGRAQYF.

The chain couples TRBV5-1 to TRBJ2-1, with 13 bases that match TRBD2. J lost 9 bases, V lost 4 bases, and 7 bases had no gene match. Germline lookup yields CDR1 SGHRS and CDR2 YFSETQ. There are 15 residues in the CDR3. CDR3 sequence: CASSPGLAGAGEQFF. The CDR3 region has the DNA TGCGCCAGCAGCCCTGGACTAGCGGGAGCAGGTGAGCAGTTCTTC.

The V call is TRBV7-2, the J call TRBJ1-1, with 9 bases identical to TRBD1. The germline V gene encodes CDR1 SGHTA and CDR2 FQGNSA. The CDR3 is made up of 14 amino acids. The V gene end was trimmed by 6 bases and the J gene end by 4 bases; junction bases not matched to a gene: 6. In DNA form, the CDR3 reads TGTGCCAGCAGAACAGGACAGGGGTCCACTGAAGCTTTCTTT. Protein: CASRTGQGSTEAFF.

The chain has TRBV7-2 and TRBJ2-2; no firm D call. The CDR3 runs to 14 residues. V was clipped by 2 bases and J by 2 bases, with 6 bases between them. CDR1 is SGHTA and CDR2 is FQGNSA in the germline V gene. The CDR3 region has the DNA TGTGCCAGCAGCTTATCTATCAACACCGGGGAGCTGTTTTTT. It codes for CASSLSINTGELFF.

The rearrangement joins TRBV6-1 to TRBJ2-7; D not certain. Germline CDR1 and CDR2: MNHNS and SASEGT. The V and J ends lost 3 bases and 0 bases respectively, with 6 bases between them. This CDR3 contains 13 residues. The CDR3 region has the DNA TGTGCCAGCAGTGACCGGGTCTCCTACGAGCAGTACTTC. Translating it yields CASSDRVSYEQYF.

This sequence joins TRBV11-3 and TRBJ1-5; D possibly corresponds to TRBD1 (6 bases). Per germline, CDR1 SGHNT and CDR2 YENEEA. Between the trimmed V and J ends, which lost 6 bases and 4 bases, there was a span of 19 bases. This CDR3 contains 16 residues. The CDR3 coding sequence is TGTGCCAGCAGGTGCAACCACAGGGTTCGGAATCAGCCCCAGCATTTT. It translates to CASRCNHRVRNQPQHF.

The V gene is TRBV5-1, the J gene TRBJ2-1; 8 nucleotides line up with TRBD2. CDR3 length: 15 residues. V trimming: 4 bases; J trimming: 7 bases; junction bases outside the gene matches: 10. The germline gives CDR1 SGHRS, CDR2 YFSETQ. The CDR3 coding sequence is TGCGCCAGCAGCCCTCAGGCAGCGGGAGTGAATGAGCAGTTCTTC. Translation gives CASSPQAAGVNEQFF.

This sequence joins TRBV12-3 or TRBV12-4 and TRBJ1-1, with a possible D match to TRBD1 (5 bases). The length of the CDR3 is 11 residues. V lost 5 bases to trimming and J lost 14 bases, with 15 bases between them. The CDR3 reads CASSIAGLGFF. For the CDR3, the DNA is TGTGCCAGCAGTATTGCAGGGTTAGGATTCTTT.

This rearrangement joins TRBV18 to TRBJ1-4; a possible D gene is TRBD1 (5 bases). The germline V gene has CDR1 KGHSH and CDR2 LQKENI. The CDR3 covers 14 residues. The V gene lost 6 bases and the J gene lost 6 bases, with 14 bases spanning the gap. CDR3 loop: CASSRRQTYEKLFF. CDR3 bases: TGTGCCAGCTCCCGTCGACAGACCTATGAAAAACTGTTTTTT.

This clone was found once. This chain connects TRBV4-1 to TRBJ2-7; perhaps TRBD2 as D (7 bases). The germline V gene encodes CDR1 MGHRA and CDR2 YSYEKL. The CDR3 sequence is 19 residues long. The ends were cut back, 2 bases at V and 1 base at J, with 24 bases in the middle. This chain's CDR3 is CASSQTGLGGADSSYEQYF. The CDR3, as DNA: TGCGCCAGCAGCCAAACGGGATTAGGGGGGGCGGATAGTTCCTACGAGCAGTACTTC.

The rearrangement uses TRBV6-5 and TRBJ1-1, with a tentative D call TRBD1 (6 bases). CDR1 and CDR2 from the germline V gene are MNHEY and SVGAGI. The CDR3 covers 15 residues. Trimming removed 6 bases at V and 2 bases at J, with 16 bases between. CDR3 sequence reads: CASRGAGVANTEAFF. The DNA of the CDR3 is TGTGCCAGCAGGGGGGCGGGGGTAGCAAACACTGAAGCTTTCTTT.

The chain combines TRBV5-1 with TRBJ2-5; 12 bases are a match to TRBD2. The CDR3 has 15 amino acids. After removal of 4 bases from V and 5 bases from J, the junction contained 6 bases not matched to a gene. CDR1 is SGHRS, CDR2 YFSETQ, per germline. The CDR3 DNA is TGCGCCAGCAGCAGACTAGCGGGAGATAGGGAGACCCAGTACTTC. Its translation is CASSRLAGDRETQYF. The variable domain in full, with the rest retrieved from reference TRBV5-1 and TRBJ2-5, is KAGVTQTPRYLIKTRGQQVTLSCSPISGHRSVSWYQQTPGQGLQFLFEYFSETQRNKGNFPGRFSGRQFSNSRSEMNVSTLELGDSALYLCASSRLAGDRETQYFGPGTRLLVL.

The rearrangement links TRBV6-2 or TRBV6-3 to TRBJ2-3, with 7 positions matching TRBD1. The germline CDR1 and CDR2 sequences are MNHEY and SVGEGT. Trimming removed 6 bases from V and 3 bases from J; junction bases left unmatched: 9. The CDR3 is 15 amino acids. The CDR3 DNA is TGTGCCAGCAGCCGTAACAGGGGATGGACAGATACGCAGTATTTT. Encoded protein: CASSRNRGWTDTQYF.

The CDR3 here is CASTNLLASSYEQYF. DNA for the CDR3: TGTGCCAGCACAAATTTACTAGCCTCCTCCTACGAGCAGTACTTC. The chain is built from TRBV28 and TRBJ2-7, with D perhaps matching TRBD2 (6 bases). This CDR3 spans 15 amino acids. Trimming pared 7 bases from V and 0 bases from J, leaving 16 bases between. Per the germline V gene, CDR1 is MDHEN and CDR2 is SYDVKM. Full variable domain (outside the CDR3, taken from reference TRBV28 and TRBJ2-7): DVKVTQSSRYLVKRTGEKVFLECVQDMDHENMFWYRQDPGLGLRLIYFSYDVKMKEKGDIPEGYSVSREKKERFSLILESASTNQTSMYLCASTNLLASSYEQYFGPGTRLTVT.

The chain uses TRBV12-3 or TRBV12-4 and TRBJ1-5, with a weak D call TRBD1 (6 bases). The CDR3 has 13 residues. V was pared by 6 bases and J by 7 bases, with 13 bases between. The CDR3 reads CASSPQGPQPQHF. The CDR3, as DNA: TGTGCCAGCAGCCCACAGGGCCCACAGCCCCAGCATTTT.

The chain carries TRBV7-2 and TRBJ2-1, with 11 bases identical to TRBD2. The CDR3 spans 16 residues. Germline V gene sequence: CDR1 SGHTA, CDR2 FQGNSA. V lost 5 bases and J lost 4; bases outside the gene matches: 7. CDR3 nucleotides: TGTGCCAGCAGCCTCACTAGCGGGGGTTTTTACAATGAGCAGTTCTTC. This translates into CASSLTSGGFYNEQFF.

The CDR3 is CAGPKNRGNTEAFF. The CDR3 DNA follows: TGTGCCGGGCCTAAAAACAGGGGAAACACTGAAGCTTTCTTT. This sequence joins TRBV19 and TRBJ1-1; 7 positions match TRBD1. J was trimmed by 2 bases and V by 11 bases; bases with no gene match: 11. This CDR3 has 14 residues. Germline CDR1 is LNHDA and CDR2 is SQIVND (reference sequence).

The chain combines TRBV19 with TRBJ1-5, with 9 bases aligning to TRBD1. CDR3 length: 16 amino acids. J was trimmed by 5 bases and V by 3 bases; bases with no gene match: 8. Germline CDR1 reads LNHDA; CDR2 reads SQIVND (reference sequence). The CDR3 bases are TGTGCCAGTAGTATGTCCGGGACAGGGATTTATCAGCCCCAGCATTTT. Translating it yields CASSMSGTGIYQPQHF.

This clone was seen just once. An end of the junction does not agree with germline; a read error may underlie this. The chain links TRBV5-1 to TRBJ2-1, with TRBD1 identical over 9 bases. The germline V gene encodes CDR1 SGHRS and CDR2 YFSETQ. The CDR3 is made up of 15 amino acids. CDR3 coding DNA: TGCGCCAGCAGCAGGGGACAGGGCGCCTACTATGAGCAGTTCTTC. Its translation is CASSRGQGAYYEQFF.

The chain employs TRBV25-1 and TRBJ2-5; 12 bases align to TRBD2. V gave up 4 bases and J gave up 5 bases; unmatched junction bases: 5. Germline CDR1 is MGHDK and CDR2 is SYGVNS. This CDR3 has 15 amino acids. The chain's CDR3 is CASSGLAGVVETQYF. CDR3 bases: TGTGCCAGCAGTGGACTAGCGGGAGTCGTGGAGACCCAGTACTTC.

This chain uses TRBV6-5 with TRBJ1-1; tentatively, D is TRBD1 (6 bases). Germline CDR1 and CDR2: MNHEY and SVGAGI. Trimming pared 0 bases from V and 10 bases from J, leaving 12 bases between. This CDR3 has 13 amino acids. The CDR3 region has the DNA TGTGCCAGCAGTTACTCAGGGGTCAGGGGAGCTTTCTTT. Protein product: CASSYSGVRGAFF.

This chain joins TRBV24-1 and TRBJ2-2; D remains unclear. With 4 bases removed from V and 1 base from J, the gap between germline ends came to 9 bases. This CDR3 is 15 amino acids long. Germline CDR1 reads KGHDR; CDR2 reads SFDVKD. The CDR3 sequence is CATSDVLRNTGELFF. The CDR3 nucleotides read TGTGCCACCAGTGACGTGCTTAGGAACACCGGGGAGCTGTTTTTT.

The rearrangement uses TRBV5-6 and TRBJ1-1, with 11 bases matching TRBD1. CDR1 and CDR2 from the germline V gene are SGHDT and YYEEEE. The CDR3 length is 16 residues. The V and J ends lost 3 bases and 1 base, in that order; junction bases with no gene match: 5. The CDR3, as DNA: TGTGCCAGCAGCTGGTTCGGGACAGGGGGGAACACTGAAGCTTTCTTT. Amino acid sequence: CASSWFGTGGNTEAFF.

The chain links TRBV18 to TRBJ2-5; the D is unclear. The length of the CDR3 is 13 residues. Deletions cut 2 bases from V and 3 bases from J, with 7 bases between. CDR1 is KGHSH, CDR2 LQKENI, per germline. The CDR3 DNA follows: TGTGCCAGCTCACCAACCCCTAAAGAGACCCAGTACTTC. The encoded protein is CASSPTPKETQYF.

This rearrangement joins TRBV6-5 to TRBJ1-5, with D hard to call. Germline-derived CDR1 and CDR2 are MNHEY and SVGAGI. V lost 0 bases to trimming and J lost 7 bases, with 16 bases between them. The CDR3 has 16 amino acids. The CDR3 bases are TGTGCCAGCAGTTACTCGATCGGGATAGTAGAACAGCCCCAGCATTTT. Translating it yields CASSYSIGIVEQPQHF.